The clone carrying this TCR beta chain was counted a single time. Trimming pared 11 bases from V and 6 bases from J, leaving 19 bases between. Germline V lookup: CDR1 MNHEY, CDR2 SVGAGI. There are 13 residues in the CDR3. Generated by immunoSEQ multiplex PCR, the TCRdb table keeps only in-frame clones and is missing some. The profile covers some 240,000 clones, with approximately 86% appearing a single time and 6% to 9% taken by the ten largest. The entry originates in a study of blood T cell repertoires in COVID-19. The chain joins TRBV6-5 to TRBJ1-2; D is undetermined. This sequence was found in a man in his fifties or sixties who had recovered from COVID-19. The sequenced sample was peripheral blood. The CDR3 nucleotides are TGTGCCTCAAAGATCCACCCGGGGAATGGCTACACCTTC. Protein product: CASKIHPGNGYTF.